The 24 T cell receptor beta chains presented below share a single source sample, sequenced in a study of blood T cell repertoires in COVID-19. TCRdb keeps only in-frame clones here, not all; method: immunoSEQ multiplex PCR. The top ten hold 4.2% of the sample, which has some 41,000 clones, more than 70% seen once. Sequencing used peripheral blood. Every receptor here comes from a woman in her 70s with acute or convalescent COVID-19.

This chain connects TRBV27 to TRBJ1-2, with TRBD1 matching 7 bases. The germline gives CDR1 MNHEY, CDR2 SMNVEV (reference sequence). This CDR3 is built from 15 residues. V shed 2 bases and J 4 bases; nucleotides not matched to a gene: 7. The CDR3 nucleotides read TGTGCCAGCAGTTTAAGAACAGGGGACCCCTATGGCTACACCTTC. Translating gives CASSLRTGDPYGYTF.

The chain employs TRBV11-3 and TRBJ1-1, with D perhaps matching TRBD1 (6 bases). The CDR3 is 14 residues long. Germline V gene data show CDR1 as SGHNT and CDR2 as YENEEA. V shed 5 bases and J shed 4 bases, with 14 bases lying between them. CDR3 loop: CASSLTGSSTEAFF. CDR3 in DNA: TGTGCCAGCAGCCTTACAGGGAGTAGCACTGAAGCTTTCTTT. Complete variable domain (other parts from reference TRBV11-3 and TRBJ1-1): EAGVVQSPRYKIIEKKQPVAFWCNPISGHNTLYWYLQNLGQGPELLIRYENEEAVDDSQLPKDRFSAERLKGVDSTLKIQPAELGDSAVYLCASSLTGSSTEAFFGQGTRLTVV.

The chain's CDR3 is CASSFQRRGGNEKLFF. In DNA, the CDR3 is TGCGCCAGCAGCTTCCAAAGAAGGGGGGGTAATGAAAAACTGTTTTTT. The chain joins TRBV5-1 to TRBJ1-4, with D tentatively TRBD1 (6 bases). Germline V gene sequence: CDR1 SGHRS, CDR2 YFSETQ. V was shortened by 2 bases and J by 4 bases, with 15 bases between the two germline ends. The CDR3 extends over 16 amino acids.

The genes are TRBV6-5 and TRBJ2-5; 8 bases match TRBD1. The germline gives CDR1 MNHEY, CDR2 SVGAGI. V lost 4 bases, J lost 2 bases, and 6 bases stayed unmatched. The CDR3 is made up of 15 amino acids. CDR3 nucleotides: TGTGCCAGCAGTTCCACAGGGGGGTATCAAGAGACCCAGTACTTC. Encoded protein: CASSSTGGYQETQYF.

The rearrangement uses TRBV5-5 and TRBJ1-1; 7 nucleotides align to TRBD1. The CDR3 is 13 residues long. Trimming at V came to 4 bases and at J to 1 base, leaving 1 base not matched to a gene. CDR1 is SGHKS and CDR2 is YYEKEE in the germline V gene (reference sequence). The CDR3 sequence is CASSRTGNTEAFF. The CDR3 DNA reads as TGTGCCAGCAGCCGGACAGGGAACACTGAAGCTTTCTTT.

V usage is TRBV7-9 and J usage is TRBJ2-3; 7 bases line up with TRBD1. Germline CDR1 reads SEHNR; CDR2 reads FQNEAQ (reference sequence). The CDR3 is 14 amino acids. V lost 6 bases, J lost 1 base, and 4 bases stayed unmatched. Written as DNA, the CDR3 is TGTGCCAGCAGAAAAACAGGGGGCACAGATACGCAGTATTTT. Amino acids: CASRKTGGTDTQYF.

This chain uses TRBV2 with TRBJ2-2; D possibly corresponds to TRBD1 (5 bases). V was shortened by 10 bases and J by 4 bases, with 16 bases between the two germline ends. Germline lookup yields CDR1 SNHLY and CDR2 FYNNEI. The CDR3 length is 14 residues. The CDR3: CATRGLVGTGELFF. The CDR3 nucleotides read TGTGCCACAAGGGGCCTAGTCGGCACCGGGGAGCTGTTTTTT. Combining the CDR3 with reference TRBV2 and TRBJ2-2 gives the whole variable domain EPEVTQTPSHQVTQMGQEVILRCVPISNHLYFYWYRQILGQKVEFLVSFYNNEISEKSEIFDDQFSVERPDGSNFTLKIRSTKLEDSAMYFCATRGLVGTGELFFGEGSRLTVL.

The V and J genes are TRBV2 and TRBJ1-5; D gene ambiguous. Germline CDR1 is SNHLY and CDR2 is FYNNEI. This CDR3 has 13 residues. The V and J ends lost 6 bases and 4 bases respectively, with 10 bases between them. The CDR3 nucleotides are TGTGCCAGCAGGGGCCTGCCTAATCAGCCCCAGCATTTT. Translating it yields CASRGLPNQPQHF.

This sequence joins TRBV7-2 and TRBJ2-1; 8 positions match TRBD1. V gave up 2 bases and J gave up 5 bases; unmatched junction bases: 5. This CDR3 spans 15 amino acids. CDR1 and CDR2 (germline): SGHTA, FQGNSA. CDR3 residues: CASSLWWTGNNEQFF. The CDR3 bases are TGTGCCAGCAGCTTATGGTGGACAGGGAACAATGAGCAGTTCTTC.

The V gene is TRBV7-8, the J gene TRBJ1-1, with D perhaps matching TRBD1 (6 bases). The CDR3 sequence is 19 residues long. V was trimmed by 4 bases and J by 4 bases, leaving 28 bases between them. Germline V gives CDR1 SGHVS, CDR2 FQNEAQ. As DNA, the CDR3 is TGTGCCAGCAGCTACGGTCTGGGGCAGGGGAGCGGGGGAGGCACTGAAGCTTTCTTT. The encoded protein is CASSYGLGQGSGGGTEAFF.

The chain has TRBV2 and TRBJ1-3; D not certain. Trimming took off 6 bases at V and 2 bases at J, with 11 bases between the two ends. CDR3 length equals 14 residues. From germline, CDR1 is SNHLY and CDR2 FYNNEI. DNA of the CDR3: TGTGCCAGCAGGGGTCGGGAGGCTGGAAACACCATATATTTT. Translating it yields CASRGREAGNTIYF.

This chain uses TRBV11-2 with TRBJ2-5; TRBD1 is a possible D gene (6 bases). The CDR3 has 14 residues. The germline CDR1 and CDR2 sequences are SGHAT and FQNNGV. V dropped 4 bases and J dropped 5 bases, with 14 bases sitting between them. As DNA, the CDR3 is TGTGCCAGCAGCTCCGGACAGAATGGGGAGACCCAGTACTTC. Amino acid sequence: CASSSGQNGETQYF.

The CDR3 bases are TGTGCCAGCAGCACCCACCCCGGGACTAGCGTTAGCACAGATACGCAGTATTTT. It yields the protein CASSTHPGTSVSTDTQYF. The chain recombines TRBV13 with TRBJ2-3; 10 bases align to TRBD2. V shed 5 bases, J shed 0 bases, and the junction held 11 bases outside the gene matches. This CDR3 is built from 18 residues. The V gene's germline CDR1 is PRHDT and CDR2 FYEKMQ (reference sequence).

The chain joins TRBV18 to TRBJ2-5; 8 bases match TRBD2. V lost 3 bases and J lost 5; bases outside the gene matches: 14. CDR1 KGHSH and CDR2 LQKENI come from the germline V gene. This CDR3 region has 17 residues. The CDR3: CASSPGRSSGSGETQYF. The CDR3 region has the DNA TGTGCCAGCTCACCGGGGCGTTCGAGCGGGAGTGGGGAGACCCAGTACTTC.

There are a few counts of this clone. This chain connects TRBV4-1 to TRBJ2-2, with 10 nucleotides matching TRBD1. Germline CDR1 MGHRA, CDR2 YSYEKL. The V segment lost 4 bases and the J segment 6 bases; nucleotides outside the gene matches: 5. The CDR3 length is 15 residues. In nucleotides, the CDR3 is TGCGCCAGCAGCCTCCGACAGGGGGCGGCCGGGGAGCTGTTTTTT. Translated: CASSLRQGAAGELFF.

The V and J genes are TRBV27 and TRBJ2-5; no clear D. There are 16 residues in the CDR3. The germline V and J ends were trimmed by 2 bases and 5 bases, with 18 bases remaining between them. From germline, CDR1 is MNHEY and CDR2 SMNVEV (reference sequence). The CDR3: CASSLVGRPSTETQYF. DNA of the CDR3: TGTGCCAGCAGTTTAGTGGGCAGGCCCTCGACCGAGACCCAGTACTTC.

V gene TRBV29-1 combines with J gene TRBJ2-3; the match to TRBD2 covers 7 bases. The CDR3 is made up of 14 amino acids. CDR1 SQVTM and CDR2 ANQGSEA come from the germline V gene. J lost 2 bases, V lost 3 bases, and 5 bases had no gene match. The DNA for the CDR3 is TGCAGCGTTGATGCGGGAGCTCTCACAGATACGCAGTATTTT. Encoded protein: CSVDAGALTDTQYF.

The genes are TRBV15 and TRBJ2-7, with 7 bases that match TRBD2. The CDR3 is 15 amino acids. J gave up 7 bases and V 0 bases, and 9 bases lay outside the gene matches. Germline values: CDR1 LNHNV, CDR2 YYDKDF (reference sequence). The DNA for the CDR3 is TGTGCCACCAGCAGAGATCAAGCTAGCGGTCGGGAGCAGTACTTC. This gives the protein CATSRDQASGREQYF.

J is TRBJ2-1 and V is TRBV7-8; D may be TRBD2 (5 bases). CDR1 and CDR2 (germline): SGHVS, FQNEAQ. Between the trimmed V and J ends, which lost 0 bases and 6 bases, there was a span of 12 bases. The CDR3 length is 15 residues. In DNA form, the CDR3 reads TGTGCCAGCAGCTTAGCGGGAGTCCCCCCCAATGAGCAGTTCTTC. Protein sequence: CASSLAGVPPNEQFF.

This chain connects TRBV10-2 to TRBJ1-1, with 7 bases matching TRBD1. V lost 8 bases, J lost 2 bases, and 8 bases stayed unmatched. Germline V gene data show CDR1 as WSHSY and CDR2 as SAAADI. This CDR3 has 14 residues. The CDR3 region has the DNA TGCGCCAGCTTTGGGGGACAGAAAAACACTGAAGCTTTCTTT. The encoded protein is CASFGGQKNTEAFF.

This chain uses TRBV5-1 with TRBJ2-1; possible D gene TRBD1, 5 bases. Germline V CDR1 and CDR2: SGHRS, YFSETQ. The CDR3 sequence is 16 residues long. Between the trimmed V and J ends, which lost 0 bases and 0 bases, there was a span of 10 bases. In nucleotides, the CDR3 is TGCGCCAGCAGCTTGGGGGGCGTCTCCTCCTACAATGAGCAGTTCTTC. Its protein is CASSLGGVSSYNEQFF.

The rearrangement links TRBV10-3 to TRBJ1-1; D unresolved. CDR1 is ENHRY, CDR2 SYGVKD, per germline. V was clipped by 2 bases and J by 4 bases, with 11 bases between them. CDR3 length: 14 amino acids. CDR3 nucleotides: TGTGCCATCAGTGAGGAGGGTCCGGGCACTGAAGCTTTCTTT. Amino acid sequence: CAISEEGPGTEAFF.

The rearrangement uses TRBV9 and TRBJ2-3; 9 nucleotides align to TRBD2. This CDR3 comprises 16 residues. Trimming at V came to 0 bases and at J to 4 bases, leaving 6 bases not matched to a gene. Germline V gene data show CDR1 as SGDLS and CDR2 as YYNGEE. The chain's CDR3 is CASSVESGRLADTQYF. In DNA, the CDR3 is TGTGCCAGCAGCGTAGAAAGCGGGAGGTTGGCAGATACGCAGTATTTT.

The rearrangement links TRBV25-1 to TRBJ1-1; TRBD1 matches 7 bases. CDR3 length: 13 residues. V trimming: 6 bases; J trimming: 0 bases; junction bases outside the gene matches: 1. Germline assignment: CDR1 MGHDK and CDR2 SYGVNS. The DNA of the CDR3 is TGTGCCAGCAGAGGACAGGTGAACACTGAAGCTTTCTTT. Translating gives CASRGQVNTEAFF.